This passage covers 7 T cell receptor beta chains from one sample sequenced in a study of Graves' ophthalmopathy and Graves' hyperthyroidism. Amplification of the TCR beta CDR3 regions used RNA transcripts (as template). The workflow started with a first-round RT-PCR run with HTBI primers and then moved on to a second-round multiplex PCR. TCRdb re-called the multiplex PCR reads with MiXCR, one entry per CDR3 protein. The table includes around 400,000 distinct CDR3 sequences, about a sixth detected once. Sequenced sample: peripheral blood. The receptor set was obtained from a woman aged 18-35 years with Graves' ophthalmopathy.

This clonotype was counted many times. The chain joins TRBV6-5 to TRBJ2-5; D possibly corresponds to TRBD1 (8 bases). The CDR3 length is 14 residues. V was cut by 7 bases and J by 2 bases, with 14 bases left in between. The germline V gene has CDR1 MNHEY and CDR2 SVGAGI. Here the CDR3 reads CASNGGTGQETQYF. For the CDR3, the DNA is TGTGCCAGCAACGGGGGGACAGGACAAGAGACCCAGTACTTC.

The sample holds many counts of this clonotype. The chain carries TRBV19 and TRBJ2-7; D gene ambiguous. Germline lookup yields CDR1 LNHDA and CDR2 SQIVND (reference sequence). V was pared by 9 bases and J by 0 bases, with 9 bases between. This CDR3 has 12 residues. CDR3 DNA: TGTGCCAGGACCGAAAGCTCCTACGAGCAGTACTTC. This encodes CARTESSYEQYF.

This clonotype was found many times. The rearrangement uses TRBV15 and TRBJ2-2; the D is unclear. There are 13 residues in the CDR3. From germline, CDR1 is LNHNV and CDR2 YYDKDF (reference sequence). V was pared by 1 base and J by 5 bases, with 5 bases between. CDR3 amino acids: CATSRGLTGELFF. CDR3 sequence (DNA): TGTGCCACCAGCAGAGGACTGACCGGGGAGCTGTTTTTT.

This clonotype was picked up many times. V and J are TRBV24-1 and TRBJ1-3, with 7 bases identical to TRBD1. The CDR3 covers 18 residues. The J segment lost 3 bases and the V segment lost 2 bases, leaving 12 bases of the junction unmatched. CDR1 is KGHDR, CDR2 SFDVKD, per germline. CDR3 DNA: TGTGCCACCAGTGATTCCCAGGGGGGTACCTTCTTTGGAAACACCATATATTTT. Protein: CATSDSQGGTFFGNTIYF.

This clonotype was recorded many times. This rearrangement joins TRBV7-3 to TRBJ1-1; 7 nucleotides agree with TRBD1. Germline-derived CDR1 and CDR2 are SGHTA and FQGTGA. The CDR3 contains 15 residues. Germline trimming cut 5 bases from V and 2 bases from J; bases unmatched to any gene: 8. The CDR3 here is CASSLNRDSNTEAFF. CDR3 sequence (DNA): TGTGCCAGCAGCCTAAACCGGGACAGCAACACTGAAGCTTTCTTT.

The V call is TRBV6-1, the J call TRBJ2-5; 11 nucleotides align to TRBD2. The junction had 10 bases not matched to a gene; V was cut back by 8 bases and J by 5 bases. Germline lookup yields CDR1 MNHNS and CDR2 SASEGT. The CDR3 contains 15 residues. CDR3 protein: CASRQLAGERETQYF. In nucleotides, the CDR3 is TGTGCCAGCCGGCAACTAGCGGGAGAGAGGGAGACCCAGTACTTC.

The chain has TRBV6-1 and TRBJ2-7; D remains unclear. Germline values: CDR1 MNHNS, CDR2 SASEGT. The CDR3 has 15 amino acids. Trimming left V 7 bases short and J 4 bases short, with 20 bases between. CDR3 bases: TGTGCCAGCACCGCCCTCCCATACTCCGATTACGAGCAGTACTTC. Its protein product is CASTALPYSDYEQYF.